This T cell receptor (beta chain) emerged from a study of T cells in Graves' hyperthyroidism and ophthalmopathy. Whole-study context: Upon initial diagnosis and before any treatment, peripheral blood was collected. Study-wide results and caveats: Stable hyperthyroidism and ophthalmopathy were separated using 13 V-J signatures.

For this clonotype: Antigen: not known.

V shed 6 bases, J shed 7 bases, and the junction held 21 bases outside the gene matches. The CDR3 totals 19 residues. Germline CDR1 reads SEHNR; CDR2 reads FQNEAQ (reference sequence). Regions amplified from RNA transcripts were the TCR beta CDR3 regions. In the first-round RT-PCR of the TCR CDR3, the HTBI primer set was used. Via MiXCR, TCRdb re-called the multiplex PCR reads, giving one row per CDR3 protein. The table shows 370,000 or so distinct CDR3 sequences, with around a sixth occurring only once. This TCR derives from a young woman with Graves' hyperthyroidism that later progressed to Graves' ophthalmopathy. This chain connects TRBV7-9 to TRBJ2-2; TRBD2 agrees at 9 bases. Sequenced material: blood. CDR3 loop: CASRPTLGREGRRGGELFF. The CDR3 DNA is TGTGCCAGCAGGCCTACCTTGGGGCGGGAGGGCCGACGAGGCGGGGAGCTGTTTTTT.